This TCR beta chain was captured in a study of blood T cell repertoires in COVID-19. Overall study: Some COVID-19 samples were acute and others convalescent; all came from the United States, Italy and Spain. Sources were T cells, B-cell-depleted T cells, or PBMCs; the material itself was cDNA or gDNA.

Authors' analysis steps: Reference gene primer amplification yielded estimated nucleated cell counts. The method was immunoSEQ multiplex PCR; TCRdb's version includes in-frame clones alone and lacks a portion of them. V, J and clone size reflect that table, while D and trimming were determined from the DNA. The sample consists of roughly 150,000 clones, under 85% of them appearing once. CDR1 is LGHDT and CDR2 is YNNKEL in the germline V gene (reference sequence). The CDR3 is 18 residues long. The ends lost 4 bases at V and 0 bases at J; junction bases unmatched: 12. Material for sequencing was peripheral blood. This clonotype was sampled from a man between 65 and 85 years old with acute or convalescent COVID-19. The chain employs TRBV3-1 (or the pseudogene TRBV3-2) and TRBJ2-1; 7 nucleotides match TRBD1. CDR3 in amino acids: CASSPTRDRPSSYNEQFF. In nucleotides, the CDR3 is TGTGCCAGCAGCCCAACCCGGGACAGACCCAGCTCCTACAATGAGCAGTTCTTC.